This passage covers 21 T cell receptor beta chains from one sample sequenced in a study of blood T cell repertoires in COVID-19. The table came from immunoSEQ multiplex PCR; TCRdb's copy has only in-frame clones and leaves some out. The sample shows about 180,000 clones, around 89% of them seen only once. Sequenced sample: peripheral blood. Receptors were obtained from a man between 18 and 29 years old who had recovered from COVID-19.

The chain joins TRBV5-4 to TRBJ2-7; 9 bases agree with TRBD2. The germline V gene encodes CDR1 SGHNT and CDR2 YYREEE (reference sequence). Unmatched junction bases numbered 9, after V lost 2 bases and J lost 6 bases. The length of the CDR3 is 15 residues. CDR3 nucleotide sequence: TGTGCCAGCAGCTTCCCGGGACTAGCTCCCGGCGAGCAGTACTTC. Encoded protein: CASSFPGLAPGEQYF. The full variable domain, in which reference TRBV5-4 and TRBJ2-7 provide the parts outside the CDR3, is ETGVTQSPTHLIKTRGQQVTLRCSSQSGHNTVSWYQQALGQGPQFIFQYYREEENGRGNFPPRFSGLQFPNYSSELNVNALELDDSALYLCASSFPGLAPGEQYFGPGTRLTVT.

This chain links TRBV11-2 with TRBJ2-2; 13 nucleotides agree with TRBD2. Germline V gene lookup returns CDR1 SGHAT and CDR2 FQNNGV. With 4 bases clipped from V and 6 bases from J, the junction kept 14 bases outside the gene matches. The CDR3 consists of 19 residues. In nucleotides, the CDR3 is TGTGCCAGCAGCTCATTTTGGACTAGCGGGAGTGTTCTAGCCGGGGAGCTGTTTTTT. Protein sequence: CASSSFWTSGSVLAGELFF.

The chain carries TRBV12-3 or TRBV12-4 and TRBJ2-7, with 8 bases that match TRBD1. The CDR3 sequence is 13 residues long. J lost 4 bases, V lost 5 bases, and 4 bases had no gene match. The CDR3 loop is CASSRTGRYEQYF. The CDR3 DNA follows: TGTGCCAGCAGTAGGACAGGGCGGTACGAGCAGTACTTC.

This clone has only one observation. This sequence joins TRBV19 and TRBJ1-5, with a possible D match to TRBD1 (5 bases). The CDR3 length is 14 residues. Germline V CDR1 and CDR2: LNHDA, SQIVND (reference sequence). Trimming pared 5 bases from V and 3 bases from J, leaving 11 bases between. CDR3 sequence (DNA): TGTGCCAGTAGTCGTCAGGGCTTCAATCAGCCCCAGCATTTT. Protein: CASSRQGFNQPQHF.

J is TRBJ2-2 and V is TRBV5-8; 11 positions agree with TRBD2. The V and J ends lost 0 bases and 4 bases, in that order; junction bases with no gene match: 11. Germline CDR1 reads SGHTS; CDR2 reads YDEGEE. This CDR3 is 19 amino acids long. Here the CDR3 DNA reads TGTGCCAGCAGCTTGGTTATCGGGACTAGCGGTCAGCCCACCGGGGAGCTGTTTTTT. This sequence encodes CASSLVIGTSGQPTGELFF.

The chain combines TRBV6-2 or TRBV6-3 with TRBJ2-1; D gene ambiguous. Germline-derived CDR1 and CDR2 are MNHEY and SVGEGT. Between the trimmed V and J ends, which lost 5 bases and 10 bases, there was a span of 12 bases. The CDR3 runs to 12 residues. The CDR3 protein is CASSPRSYEQFF. The DNA for the CDR3 is TGTGCCAGCAGTCCCAGAAGTTACGAGCAGTTCTTC.

This sequence joins TRBV29-1 and TRBJ2-1; TRBD2 aligns across 7 bases. Germline V gives CDR1 SQVTM, CDR2 ANQGSEA. The CDR3 runs 18 residues. The junction had 16 bases not matched to a gene; V was cut back by 5 bases and J by 0 bases. Here the CDR3 DNA reads TGCAGCGTTTCCCGAGGACTAGGTGCTCATTCCTCCTACAATGAGCAGTTCTTC. Its translation: CSVSRGLGAHSSYNEQFF.

The chain uses TRBV29-1 and TRBJ1-2, with a tentative D call TRBD1 (5 bases). CDR3 size: 12 residues. From germline, CDR1 is SQVTM and CDR2 ANQGSEA. Between the trimmed V and J ends, which lost 2 bases and 3 bases, there was a span of 7 bases. The CDR3 DNA follows: TGCAGCGTTGAAAAGGGGTACTATGGCTACACCTTC. Encoded protein: CSVEKGYYGYTF.

J is TRBJ1-1 and V is TRBV7-9, with no clear D. The CDR3 spans 14 residues. Germline CDR1 is SEHNR and CDR2 is FQNEAQ (reference sequence). The V gene lost 7 bases and the J gene lost 1 base, with 13 bases spanning the gap. The CDR3 region is CASTRRSENTEAFF. For the CDR3, the DNA is TGTGCCAGCACCCGCCGGTCCGAGAACACTGAAGCTTTCTTT.

The genes are TRBV5-4 and TRBJ2-5; D perhaps matches TRBD2 (7 bases). CDR3 length: 18 residues. Looked up from germline, CDR1 is SGHNT and CDR2 is YYREEE (reference sequence). Between the trimmed V and J ends, which lost 0 bases and 3 bases, there was a span of 21 bases. The CDR3 nucleotides are TGTGCCAGCAGCTTGGCCATGGGGGGGGCCGGCCCCAAAGAGACCCAGTACTTC. As protein: CASSLAMGGAGPKETQYF.

The count of this clone is one. The CDR3 loop reads CASRDTYTDTQYF. CDR3 sequence (DNA): TGTGCCAGCCGGGACACCTACACAGATACGCAGTATTTT. This chain uses TRBV28 with TRBJ2-3; the D gene is possibly TRBD1 (6 bases). The CDR3 consists of 13 residues. Looked up from germline, CDR1 is MDHEN and CDR2 is SYDVKM. The V gene lost 8 bases and the J gene lost 2 bases, with 11 bases spanning the gap.

This clone was recorded once. The V and J genes are TRBV7-2 and TRBJ2-1; TRBD2 matches at 14 bases. The CDR3 has 14 amino acids. Losses at the gene ends were 5 bases for V and 9 bases for J; bases not matched to a gene: 3. The germline V gene encodes CDR1 SGHTA and CDR2 FQGNSA. Here the CDR3 DNA reads TGTGCCAGCAGCCCTGGGACTAGCGGGAGTGAGCAGTTCTTC. Residues: CASSPGTSGSEQFF.

The gene calls are TRBV24-1 and TRBJ2-1, with 7 positions matching TRBD2. V lost 3 bases and J lost 6; bases outside the gene matches: 7. This CDR3 contains 15 residues. CDR1 is KGHDR, CDR2 SFDVKD, per germline. This chain's CDR3 is CATSDRGGQPNEQFF. DNA of the CDR3: TGTGCCACCAGTGATAGGGGAGGGCAACCCAATGAGCAGTTCTTC.

This clone came up a few times. This rearrangement joins TRBV7-8 to TRBJ1-5; no reliable D call. The V gene lost 0 bases and the J gene lost 6 bases, with 6 bases spanning the gap. This CDR3 spans 13 amino acids. Germline V CDR1 and CDR2: SGHVS, FQNEAQ. Here the CDR3 DNA reads TGTGCCAGCAGCTTAGCGCGGGGTCAGCCCCAGCATTTT. Amino acids: CASSLARGQPQHF.

The chain combines TRBV3-1 (or the pseudogene TRBV3-2) with TRBJ1-5; D is unresolved. CDR3 length: 14 residues. The V gene lost 1 base and the J gene lost 5 bases, with 9 bases spanning the gap. The V gene's germline CDR1 is LGHDT and CDR2 YNNKEL (reference sequence). The chain's CDR3 is CASSQGVPDQPQHF. CDR3 DNA sequence: TGTGCCAGCAGCCAAGGCGTGCCCGATCAGCCCCAGCATTTT.

The rearrangement links TRBV7-2 to TRBJ2-7, with D possibly matching TRBD2 (7 bases). Germline CDR1 SGHTA, CDR2 FQGNSA. V lost 5 bases and J 5 bases, leaving 16 bases between the germline ends. The CDR3 spans 14 residues. This CDR3 is CASSPGGLRNEQYF. CDR3 coding DNA: TGTGCCAGCAGCCCCGGGGGGCTGCGAAACGAGCAGTACTTC.

V and J are TRBV9 and TRBJ2-4, with 8 bases that match TRBD2. This CDR3 region has 16 residues. The trim removed 4 bases at V and 0 bases at J, leaving 6 bases unmatched. Germline values: CDR1 SGDLS, CDR2 YYNGEE. CDR3 in amino acids: CASSPSSGIAKNIQYF. CDR3 sequence (DNA): TGTGCCAGCAGCCCAAGTAGCGGGATAGCCAAAAACATTCAGTACTTC. The variable domain in full, completed from reference TRBV9 and TRBJ2-4, reads DSGVTQTPKHLITATGQRVTLRCSPRSGDLSVYWYQQSLDQGLQFLIQYYNGEERAKGNILERFSAQQFPDLHSELNLSSLELGDSALYFCASSPSSGIAKNIQYFGAGTRLSVL.

This clone was observed a single time. The chain has TRBV5-1 and TRBJ1-1; 9 bases match TRBD1. The trim removed 4 bases at V and 1 base at J, leaving 5 bases unmatched. CDR1 is SGHRS and CDR2 is YFSETQ in the germline V gene. The CDR3 contains 15 residues. The CDR3 nucleotides are TGCGCCAGCAGCGCAACGGGACAGGGGAACACTGAAGCTTTCTTT. It yields the protein CASSATGQGNTEAFF.

The chain combines TRBV30 with TRBJ2-7, with TRBD2 matching 15 bases. Germline CDR1 and CDR2: GTSNPN and SVGIG (reference sequence). This CDR3 spans 17 amino acids. The V gene end was trimmed by 3 bases and the J gene end by 6 bases; junction bases not matched to a gene: 12. CDR3 sequence: CAWSDWTSGRVVSEQYF. For the CDR3, the DNA is TGTGCCTGGAGCGATTGGACTAGCGGGAGGGTCGTCTCCGAGCAGTACTTC.

This chain connects TRBV20-1 to TRBJ1-2, with a possible D match to TRBD1 (5 bases). CDR1 is DFQATT, CDR2 SNEGSKA, per germline (reference sequence). V was pared by 5 bases and J by 4 bases, with 5 bases between. This CDR3 comprises 10 residues. The CDR3 region has the DNA TGCAGTGCTCAGGGCTATGGCTACACCTTC. This translates into CSAQGYGYTF.

CDR3 DNA sequence: TGCGCCAGCAGCAACCTCGGGACTACCAATGAGCAGTTCTTC. Residues: CASSNLGTTNEQFF. The genes are TRBV4-3 and TRBJ2-1, with 7 bases lining up with TRBD2. Per germline, CDR1 LGHNA and CDR2 YSLEER. The CDR3 contains 14 residues. With 5 bases clipped from V and 6 bases from J, the junction kept 7 bases outside the gene matches.